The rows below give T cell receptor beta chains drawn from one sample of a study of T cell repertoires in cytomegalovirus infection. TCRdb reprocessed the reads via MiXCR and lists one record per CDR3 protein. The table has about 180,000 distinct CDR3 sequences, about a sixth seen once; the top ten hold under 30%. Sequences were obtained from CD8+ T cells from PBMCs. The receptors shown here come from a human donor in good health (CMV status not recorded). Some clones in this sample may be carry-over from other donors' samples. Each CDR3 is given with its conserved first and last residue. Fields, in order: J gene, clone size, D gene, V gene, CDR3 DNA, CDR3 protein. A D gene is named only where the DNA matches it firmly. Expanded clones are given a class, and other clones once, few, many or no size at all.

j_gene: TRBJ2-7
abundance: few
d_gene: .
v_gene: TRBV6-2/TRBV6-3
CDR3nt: TGTGCCAGCAGTTACTCGATTACCAACGAGCAGTACTTC
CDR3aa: CASSYSITNEQYF

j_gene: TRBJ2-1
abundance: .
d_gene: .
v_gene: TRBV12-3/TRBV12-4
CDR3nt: TGTGCCAGCAGTTTAAGCATGCCTGGGGCCCAACGGGATGAGCAGTTCTTC
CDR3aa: CASSLSMPGAQRDEQFF

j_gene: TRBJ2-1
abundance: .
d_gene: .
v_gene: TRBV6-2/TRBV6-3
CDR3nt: TGTGCCAGCAGTTACTCGGGGGCCAGGAATGAGCAGTTCTTC
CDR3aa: CASSYSGARNEQFF

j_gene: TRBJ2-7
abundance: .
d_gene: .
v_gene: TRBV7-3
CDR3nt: TGTGCCAGCAGCTCAAGCCCCGGAGACTCCTACGAGCAGTACTTC
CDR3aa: CASSSSPGDSYEQYF

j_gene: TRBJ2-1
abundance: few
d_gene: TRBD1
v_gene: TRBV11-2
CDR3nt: TGTGCCAGCAGCTTAGGACAGGGGAGATACAATGAGCAGTTCTTC
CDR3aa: CASSLGQGRYNEQFF

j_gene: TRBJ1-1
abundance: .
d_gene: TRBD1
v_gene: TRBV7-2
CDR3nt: TGTGCCAGCAGCTTAAGGGGACAGCCCCTGAACACTGAAGCTTTCTTT
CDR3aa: CASSLRGQPLNTEAFF

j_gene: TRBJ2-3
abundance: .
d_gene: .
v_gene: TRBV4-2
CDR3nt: TGTGCCAGCAGCCAAGATGAGAGGAATACGCAGTATTTT
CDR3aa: CASSQDERNTQYF

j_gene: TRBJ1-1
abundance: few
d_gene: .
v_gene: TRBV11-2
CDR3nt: TGTGCCAGCAGCTTAGCAGGGGTCGGCACTGAAGCTTTCTTT
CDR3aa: CASSLAGVGTEAFF

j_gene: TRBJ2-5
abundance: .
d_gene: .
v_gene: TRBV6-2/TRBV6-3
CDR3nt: TGTGCCAGCAGTTACTCGACGGAGGGGGAGACCCAGTACTTC
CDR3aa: CASSYSTEGETQYF

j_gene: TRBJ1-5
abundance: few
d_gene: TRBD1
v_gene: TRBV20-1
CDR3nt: TGCAGTGCTGGGGGACAGGGGGTCGGAATCAATCAGCCCCAGCATTTT
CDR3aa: CSAGGQGVGINQPQHF

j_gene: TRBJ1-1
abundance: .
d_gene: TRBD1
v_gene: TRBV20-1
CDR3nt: TGCAGTGCGGGTATACAGGGGGCCCGAACTGAAGCTTTCTTT
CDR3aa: CSAGIQGARTEAFF

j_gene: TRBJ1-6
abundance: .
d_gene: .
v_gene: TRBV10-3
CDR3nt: TGTGCCACCCAAGCGGGGGCAGGACGGCGATTT
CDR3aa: CATQAGAGRRF

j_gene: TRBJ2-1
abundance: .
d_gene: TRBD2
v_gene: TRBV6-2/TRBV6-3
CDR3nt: TGTGCCAGCAGTTACGACCTCGGGAGGGGGGATCCCTACAATGAGCAGTTCTTC
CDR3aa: CASSYDLGRGDPYNEQFF

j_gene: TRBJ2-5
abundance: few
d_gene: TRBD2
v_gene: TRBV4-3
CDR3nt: TGCGCCAGCAGCCAAGGGCTAGCGGGACAAACTCGGGAGACCCAGTACTTC
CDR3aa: CASSQGLAGQTRETQYF

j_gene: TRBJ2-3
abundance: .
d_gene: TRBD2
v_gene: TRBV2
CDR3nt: TGTGCCAGCATCCCGGGACTAGGCGCAGATACGCAGTATTTT
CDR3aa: CASIPGLGADTQYF

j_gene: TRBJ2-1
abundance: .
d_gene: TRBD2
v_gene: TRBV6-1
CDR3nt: TGTGCCAGCAGTGAATGGACTAGCCGCCCCAACAATGAGCAGTTCTTC
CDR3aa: CASSEWTSRPNNEQFF

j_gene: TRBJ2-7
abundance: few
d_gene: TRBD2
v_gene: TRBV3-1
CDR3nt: TGTGCCAGCAGCCATTCTCGTCTAGCGGAAATCTACGAGCAGTACTTC
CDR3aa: CASSHSRLAEIYEQYF

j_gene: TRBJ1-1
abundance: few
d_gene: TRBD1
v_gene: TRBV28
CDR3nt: TGTGCCAGCAGTTTAATTCAGGGGGCGAGTGAAGCTTTCTTT
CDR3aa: CASSLIQGASEAFF

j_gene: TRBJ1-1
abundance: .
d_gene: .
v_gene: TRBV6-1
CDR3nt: TGTGCCACCGGTGGTTTAATAGGGATGGGGCCTCGGGAGAACACTGAAGCTTTCTTT
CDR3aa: CATGGLIGMGPRENTEAFF

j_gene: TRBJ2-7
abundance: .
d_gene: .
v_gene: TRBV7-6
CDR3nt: TGTGCCAGCAGCGCAGACAGGGAGGGCGGATACGAGCAGTACTTC
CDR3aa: CASSADREGGYEQYF

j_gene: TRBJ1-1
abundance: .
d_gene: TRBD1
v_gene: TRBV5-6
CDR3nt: TGTGCCAGCAGTTTCAGGACAGGACTCAGCACTGAAGCTTTCTTT
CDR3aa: CASSFRTGLSTEAFF

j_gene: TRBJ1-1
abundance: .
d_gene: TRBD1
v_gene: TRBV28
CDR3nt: TGTGCCAGCAGTTTATACGTCGGGGGGGACAGCATATCATCGAGCACTGAAGCTTTCTTT
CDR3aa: CASSLYVGGDSISSSTEAFF

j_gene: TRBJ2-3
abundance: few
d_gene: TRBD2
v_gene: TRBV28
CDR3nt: TGTGCCAGCACCCCCAGGGCGCGGGGGGTTGGCACAGATACGCAGTATTTT
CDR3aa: CASTPRARGVGTDTQYF

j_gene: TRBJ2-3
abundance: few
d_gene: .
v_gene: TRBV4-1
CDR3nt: TGCGCCAGCAGCCAAGATCGGGCGGGAACTAGCACAGATACGCAGTATTTT
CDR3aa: CASSQDRAGTSTDTQYF

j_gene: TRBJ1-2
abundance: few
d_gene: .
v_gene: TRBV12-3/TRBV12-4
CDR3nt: TGTGCCAGCAGTTCCCGTCCCGTGGTTGGCTACACCTTC
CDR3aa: CASSSRPVVGYTF

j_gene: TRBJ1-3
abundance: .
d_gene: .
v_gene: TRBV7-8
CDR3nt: TGTGCCAGCAGCTTAGGTGTCGAAGACAGCTCTGGAAACACCATATATTTT
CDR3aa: CASSLGVEDSSGNTIYF

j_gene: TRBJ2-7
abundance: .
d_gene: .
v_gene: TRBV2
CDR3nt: TGTGCCAGCATCGGGGTCGTAAAGCAGTACTTC
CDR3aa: CASIGVVKQYF

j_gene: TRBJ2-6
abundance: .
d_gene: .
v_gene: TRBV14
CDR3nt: TGTGCCAGCAGCCAAGTAAGCAAGTGGGGCCTCTCTGGGGCCAACGTCCTGACTTTC
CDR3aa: CASSQVSKWGLSGANVLTF

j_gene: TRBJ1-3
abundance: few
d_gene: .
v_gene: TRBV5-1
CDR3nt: TGCGCCAGCAGTCATCTGACGGGGCTAAACATCTCTGGAAACACCATATATTTT
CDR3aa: CASSHLTGLNISGNTIYF

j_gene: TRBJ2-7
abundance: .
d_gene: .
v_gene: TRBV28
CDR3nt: TGTGCCAGCAGTTTGGGCGGGGAGGAGTACTTC
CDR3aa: CASSLGGEEYF

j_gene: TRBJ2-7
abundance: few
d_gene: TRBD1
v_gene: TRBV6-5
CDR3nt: TGTGCCAGCAGTTATGACAGGGGGGGCTCCTACGAGCAGTACTTC
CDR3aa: CASSYDRGGSYEQYF